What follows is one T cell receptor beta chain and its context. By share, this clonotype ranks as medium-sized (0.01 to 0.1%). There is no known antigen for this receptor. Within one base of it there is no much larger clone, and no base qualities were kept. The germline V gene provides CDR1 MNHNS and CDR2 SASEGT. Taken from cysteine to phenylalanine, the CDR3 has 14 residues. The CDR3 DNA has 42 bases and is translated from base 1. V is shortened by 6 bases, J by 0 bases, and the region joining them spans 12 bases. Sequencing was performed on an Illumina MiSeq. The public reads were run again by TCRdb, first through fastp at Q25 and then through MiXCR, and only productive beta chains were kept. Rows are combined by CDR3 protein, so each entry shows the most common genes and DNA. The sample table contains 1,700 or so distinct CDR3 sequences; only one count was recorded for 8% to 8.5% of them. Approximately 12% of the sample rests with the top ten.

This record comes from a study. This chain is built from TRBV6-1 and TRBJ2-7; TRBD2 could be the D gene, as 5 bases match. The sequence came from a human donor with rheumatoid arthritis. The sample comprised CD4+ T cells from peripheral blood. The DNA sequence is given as TGTGCCAGCAGCGTGGAGCGGAACTCCTACGAGCAGTACTTC. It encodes CASSVERNSYEQYF.